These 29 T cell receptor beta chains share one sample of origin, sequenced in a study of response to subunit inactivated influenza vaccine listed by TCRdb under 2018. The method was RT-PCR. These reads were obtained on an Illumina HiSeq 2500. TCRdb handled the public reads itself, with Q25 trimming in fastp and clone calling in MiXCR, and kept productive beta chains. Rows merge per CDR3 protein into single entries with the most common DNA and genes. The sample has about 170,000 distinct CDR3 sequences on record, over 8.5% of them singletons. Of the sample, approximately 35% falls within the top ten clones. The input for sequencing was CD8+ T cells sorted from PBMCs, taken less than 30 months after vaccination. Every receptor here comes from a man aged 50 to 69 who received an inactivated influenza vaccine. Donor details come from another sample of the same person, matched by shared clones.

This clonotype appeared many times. The CDR3 DNA is TGCGCCAGCAGCTGGACGGACGGCTACGAGCAGTACTTC. Its translation is CASSWTDGYEQYF. The rearrangement joins TRBV5-1 to TRBJ2-7; the D is unclear. The germline gives CDR1 SGHRS, CDR2 YFSETQ. The CDR3 consists of 13 residues. Between the trimmed V and J ends, which lost 3 bases and 3 bases, there was a span of 10 bases.

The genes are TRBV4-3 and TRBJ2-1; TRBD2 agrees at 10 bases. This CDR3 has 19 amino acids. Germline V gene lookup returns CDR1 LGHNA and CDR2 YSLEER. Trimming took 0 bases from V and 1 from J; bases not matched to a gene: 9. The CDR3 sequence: CASSQDLGSGGPSYNEQFF. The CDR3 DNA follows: TGCGCCAGCAGCCAAGATCTGGGTAGCGGGGGGCCTTCCTACAATGAGCAGTTCTTC.

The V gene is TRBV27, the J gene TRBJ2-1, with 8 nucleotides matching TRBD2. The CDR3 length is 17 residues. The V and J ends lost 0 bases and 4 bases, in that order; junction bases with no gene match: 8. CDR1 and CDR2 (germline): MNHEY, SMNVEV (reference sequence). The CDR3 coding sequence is TGTGCCAGCAGTTTATCCCCGGGAGGGGCATTTTACAATGAGCAGTTCTTC. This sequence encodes CASSLSPGGAFYNEQFF.

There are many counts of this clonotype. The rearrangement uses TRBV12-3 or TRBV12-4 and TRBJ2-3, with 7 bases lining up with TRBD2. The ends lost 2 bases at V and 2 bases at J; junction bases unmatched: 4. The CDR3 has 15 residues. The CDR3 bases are TGTGCCAGCAGTTTAACTAGCGCATTCACAGATACGCAGTATTTT. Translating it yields CASSLTSAFTDTQYF.

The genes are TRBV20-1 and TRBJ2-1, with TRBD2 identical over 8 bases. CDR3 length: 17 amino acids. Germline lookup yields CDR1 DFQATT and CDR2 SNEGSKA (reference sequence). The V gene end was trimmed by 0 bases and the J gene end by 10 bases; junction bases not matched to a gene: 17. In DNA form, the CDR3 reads TGCAGTGCTAGAGATGGTAATAGGGGACTAGATTTTTCCGAGCAGTTCTTC. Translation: CSARDGNRGLDFSEQFF.

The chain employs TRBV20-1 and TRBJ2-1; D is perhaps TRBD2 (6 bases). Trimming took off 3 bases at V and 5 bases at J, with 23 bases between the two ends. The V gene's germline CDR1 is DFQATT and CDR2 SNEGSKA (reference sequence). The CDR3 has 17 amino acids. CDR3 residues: CSASGRWRDPLDNEQFF. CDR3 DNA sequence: TGCAGTGCTAGCGGCAGGTGGCGGGACCCTCTTGACAATGAGCAGTTCTTC.

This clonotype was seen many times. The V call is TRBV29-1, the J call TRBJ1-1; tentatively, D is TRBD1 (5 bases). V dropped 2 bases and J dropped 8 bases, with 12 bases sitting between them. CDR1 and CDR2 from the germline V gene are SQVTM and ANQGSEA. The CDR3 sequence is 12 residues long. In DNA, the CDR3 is TGCAGCGTTGAAACTGGGGCGAGAGAAGCTTTCTTT. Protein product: CSVETGAREAFF.

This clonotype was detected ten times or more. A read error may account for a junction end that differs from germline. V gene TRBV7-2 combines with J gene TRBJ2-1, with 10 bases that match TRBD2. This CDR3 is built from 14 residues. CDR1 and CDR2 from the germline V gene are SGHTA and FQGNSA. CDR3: CASSLAGVGNEQFF. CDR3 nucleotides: TGTGCCAGCAGCCTAGCGGGAGTCGGCAATGAGCAGTTCTTC.

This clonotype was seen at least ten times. Here the CDR3 reads CASSFGTGTYEQYF. In DNA form, the CDR3 reads TGTGCCAGCAGCTTCGGGACAGGCACCTACGAGCAGTACTTC. V is TRBV5-6 and J is TRBJ2-7; 8 nucleotides line up with TRBD1. Trimming removed 2 bases from V and 2 bases from J; junction bases left unmatched: 3. This CDR3 is built from 14 residues. Germline loops: CDR1 SGHDT, CDR2 YYEEEE.

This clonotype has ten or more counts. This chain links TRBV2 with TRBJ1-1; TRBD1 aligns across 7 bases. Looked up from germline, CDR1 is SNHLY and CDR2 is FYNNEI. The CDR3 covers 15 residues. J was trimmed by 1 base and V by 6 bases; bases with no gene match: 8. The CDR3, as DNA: TGTGCCAGCAGGAACATGAGACAGGGGAACACTGAAGCTTTCTTT. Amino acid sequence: CASRNMRQGNTEAFF.

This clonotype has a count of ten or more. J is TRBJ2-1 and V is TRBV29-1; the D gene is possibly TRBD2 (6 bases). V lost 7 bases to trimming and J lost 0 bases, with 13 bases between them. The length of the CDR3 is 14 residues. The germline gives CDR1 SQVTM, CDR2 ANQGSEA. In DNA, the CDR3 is TGCAGCGGAACGGTCGGGAGCTCCTACAATGAGCAGTTCTTC. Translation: CSGTVGSSYNEQFF.

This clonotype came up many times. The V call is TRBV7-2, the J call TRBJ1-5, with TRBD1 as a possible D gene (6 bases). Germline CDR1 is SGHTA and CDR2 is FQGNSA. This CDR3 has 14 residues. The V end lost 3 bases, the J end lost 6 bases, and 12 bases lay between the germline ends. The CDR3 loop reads CASSFYRGAQPQHF. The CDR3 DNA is TGTGCCAGCAGCTTTTACCGGGGGGCTCAGCCCCAGCATTTT.

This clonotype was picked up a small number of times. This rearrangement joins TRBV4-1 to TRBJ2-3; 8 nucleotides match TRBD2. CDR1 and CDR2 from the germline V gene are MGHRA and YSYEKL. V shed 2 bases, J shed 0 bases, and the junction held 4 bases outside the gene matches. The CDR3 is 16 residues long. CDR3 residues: CASSQSTSASTDTQYF. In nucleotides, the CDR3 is TGCGCCAGCAGCCAATCGACTAGCGCAAGCACAGATACGCAGTATTTT.

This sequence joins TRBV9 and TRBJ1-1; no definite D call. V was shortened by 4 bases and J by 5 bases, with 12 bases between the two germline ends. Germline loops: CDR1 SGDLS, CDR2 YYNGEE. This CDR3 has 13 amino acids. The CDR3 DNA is TGTGCCAGCAGCTCCCTGGGAGAAACTGAAGCTTTCTTT. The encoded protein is CASSSLGETEAFF.

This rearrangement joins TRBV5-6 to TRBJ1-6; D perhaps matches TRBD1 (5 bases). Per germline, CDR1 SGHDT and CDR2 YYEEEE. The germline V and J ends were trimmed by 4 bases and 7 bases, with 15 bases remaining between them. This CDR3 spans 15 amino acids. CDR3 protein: CASSLPGGGNSPLHF. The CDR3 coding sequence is TGTGCCAGCAGCCTCCCCGGGGGTGGAAATTCACCCCTCCACTTT. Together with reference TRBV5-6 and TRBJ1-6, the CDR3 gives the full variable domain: DAGVTQSPTHLIKTRGQQVTLRCSPKSGHDTVSWYQQALGQGPQFIFQYYEEEERQRGNFPDRFSGHQFPNYSSELNVNALLLGDSALYLCASSLPGGGNSPLHFGNGTRLTVT.

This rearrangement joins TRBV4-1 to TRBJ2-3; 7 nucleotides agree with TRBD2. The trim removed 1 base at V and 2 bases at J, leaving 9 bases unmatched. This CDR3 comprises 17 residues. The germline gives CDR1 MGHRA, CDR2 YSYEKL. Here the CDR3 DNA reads TGCGCCAGCAGCCAAGCTATTCGGGGGGAACTCACAGATACGCAGTATTTT. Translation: CASSQAIRGELTDTQYF.

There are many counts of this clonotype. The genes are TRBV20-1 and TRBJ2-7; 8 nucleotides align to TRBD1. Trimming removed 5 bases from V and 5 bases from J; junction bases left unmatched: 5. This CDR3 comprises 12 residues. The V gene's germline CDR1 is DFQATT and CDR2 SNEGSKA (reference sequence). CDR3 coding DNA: TGCAGTGCTCCGCAGGGGGCGGACGAGCAGTACTTC. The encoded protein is CSAPQGADEQYF.

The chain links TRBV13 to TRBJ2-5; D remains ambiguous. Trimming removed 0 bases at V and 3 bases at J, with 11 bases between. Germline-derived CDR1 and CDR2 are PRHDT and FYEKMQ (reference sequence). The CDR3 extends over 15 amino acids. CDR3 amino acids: CASSLGSRTEETQYF. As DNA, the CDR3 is TGTGCCAGCAGCTTAGGATCAAGGACGGAAGAGACCCAGTACTTC.

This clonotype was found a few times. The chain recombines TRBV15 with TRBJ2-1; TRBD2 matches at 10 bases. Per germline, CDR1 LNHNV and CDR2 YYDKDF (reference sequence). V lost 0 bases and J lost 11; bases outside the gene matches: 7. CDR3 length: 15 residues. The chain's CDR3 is CATSRDAGLADQQFF. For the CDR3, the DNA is TGTGCCACCAGCAGAGACGCCGGACTAGCGGATCAGCAGTTCTTC. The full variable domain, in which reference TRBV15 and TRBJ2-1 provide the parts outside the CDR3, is DAMVIQNPRYQVTQFGKPVTLSCSQTLNHNVMYWYQQKSSQAPKLLFHYYDKDFNNEADTPDNFQSRRPNTSFCFLDIRSPGLGDTAMYLCATSRDAGLADQQFFGPGTRLTVL.

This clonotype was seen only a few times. CDR3 region: CASTTLRDREANYGYTF. CDR3 DNA sequence: TGTGCCAGCACTACACTCCGGGACAGGGAAGCTAACTATGGCTACACCTTC. This sequence joins TRBV6-4 and TRBJ1-2; 9 bases agree with TRBD1. J lost 0 bases, V lost 7 bases, and 12 bases had no gene match. The CDR3 totals 17 residues. Germline V gene data show CDR1 as MRHNA and CDR2 as SNTAGT.

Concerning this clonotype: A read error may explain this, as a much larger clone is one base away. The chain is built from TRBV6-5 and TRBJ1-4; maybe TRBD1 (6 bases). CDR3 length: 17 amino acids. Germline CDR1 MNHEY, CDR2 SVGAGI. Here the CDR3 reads CDSSYSIMVRGGEKLFF. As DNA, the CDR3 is TGTGACAGCAGTTACTCGATAATGGTCAGGGGAGGCGAAAAACTGTTTTTT.

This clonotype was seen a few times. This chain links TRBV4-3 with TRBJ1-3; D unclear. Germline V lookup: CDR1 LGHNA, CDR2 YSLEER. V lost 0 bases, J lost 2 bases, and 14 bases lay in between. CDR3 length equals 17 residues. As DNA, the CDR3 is TGCGCCAGCAGCCAAGACCCAATTGGCGGCGCTGGAAACACCATATATTTT. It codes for CASSQDPIGGAGNTIYF.

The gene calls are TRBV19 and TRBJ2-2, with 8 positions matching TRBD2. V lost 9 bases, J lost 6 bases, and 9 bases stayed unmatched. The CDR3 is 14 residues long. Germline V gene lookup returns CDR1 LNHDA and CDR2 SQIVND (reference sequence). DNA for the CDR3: TGTGCCAGCCAGCCGGGACTAGAAGCCGGGGAGCTGTTTTTT. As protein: CASQPGLEAGELFF.

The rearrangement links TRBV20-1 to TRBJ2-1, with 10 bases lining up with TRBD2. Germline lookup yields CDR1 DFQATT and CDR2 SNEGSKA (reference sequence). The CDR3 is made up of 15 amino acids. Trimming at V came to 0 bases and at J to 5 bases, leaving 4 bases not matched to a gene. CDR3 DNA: TGCAGTGCTAGAGATCAAGGACTAGCGGACAATGAGCAGTTCTTC. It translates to CSARDQGLADNEQFF.

The CDR3, as DNA: TGCGCCAGCAGCTTGGTGGTAGCGGGAGACAATGAGCAGTTCTTC. This gives the protein CASSLVVAGDNEQFF. V is TRBV5-1 and J is TRBJ2-1; 9 bases are a match to TRBD2. Germline V lookup: CDR1 SGHRS, CDR2 YFSETQ. The CDR3 totals 15 residues. With 0 bases clipped from V and 5 bases from J, the junction kept 3 bases outside the gene matches.

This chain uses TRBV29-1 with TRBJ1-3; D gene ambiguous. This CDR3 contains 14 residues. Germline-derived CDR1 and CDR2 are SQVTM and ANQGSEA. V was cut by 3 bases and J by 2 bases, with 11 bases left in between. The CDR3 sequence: CSVDGEIAGNTIYF. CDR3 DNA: TGCAGCGTTGATGGGGAAATCGCTGGAAACACCATATATTTT.

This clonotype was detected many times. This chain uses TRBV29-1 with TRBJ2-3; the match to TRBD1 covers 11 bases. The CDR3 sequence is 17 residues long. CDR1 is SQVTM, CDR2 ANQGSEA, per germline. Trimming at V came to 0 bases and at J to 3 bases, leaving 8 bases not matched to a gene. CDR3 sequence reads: CSVEDLWTGGATDTQYF. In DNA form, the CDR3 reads TGCAGCGTTGAAGATCTTTGGACAGGGGGCGCAACAGATACGCAGTATTTT.

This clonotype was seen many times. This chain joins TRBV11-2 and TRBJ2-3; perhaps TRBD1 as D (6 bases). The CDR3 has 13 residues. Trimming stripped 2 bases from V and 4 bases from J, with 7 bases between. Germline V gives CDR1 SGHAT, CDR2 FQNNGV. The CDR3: CASSLPGADTQYF. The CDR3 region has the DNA TGTGCCAGCAGCTTACCAGGGGCAGATACGCAGTATTTT. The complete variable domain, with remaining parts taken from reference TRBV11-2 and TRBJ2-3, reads EAGVAQSPRYKIIEKRQSVAFWCNPISGHATLYWYQQILGQGPKLLIQFQNNGVVDDSQLPKDRFSAERLKGVDSTLKIQPAKLEDSAVYLCASSLPGADTQYFGPGTRLTVL.

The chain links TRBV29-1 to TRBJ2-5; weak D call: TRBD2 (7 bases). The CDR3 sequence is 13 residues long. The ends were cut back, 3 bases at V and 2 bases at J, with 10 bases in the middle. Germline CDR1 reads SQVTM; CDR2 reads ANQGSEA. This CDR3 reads CSVDRGGQETQYF. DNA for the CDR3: TGCAGCGTTGATAGGGGGGGGCAAGAGACCCAGTACTTC.